Listed below are T cell receptor beta chains from one sample, sequenced in a study of cytomegalovirus exposure and HLA in healthy donors. Repertoires were generated with immunoSEQ multiplex PCR, while TCRdb's copy carries only in-frame clones and drops some. The table has 150,000 to 200,000 clones, roughly 83% seen once. The sequencing sample was made of PBMCs. The receptors were gathered from a boy aged 5-17 years in good health and CMV-seronegative. Both conserved end residues are part of each CDR3.

j_call: TRBJ2-7
v_call: TRBV27
cdr3_aa: CASSLTGWGYEQYF

j_call: TRBJ2-5
v_call: TRBV11-2
cdr3_aa: CASSRLRGSKTQYF

j_call: TRBJ1-1
v_call: TRBV7-9
cdr3_aa: CASSLVGQVGVMNTEAFF

j_call: TRBJ1-4
v_call: TRBV4-3
cdr3_aa: CASSQDGRRGDEKLFF

j_call: TRBJ1-1
v_call: TRBV6-5
cdr3_aa: CASRKSPGATEAFF

j_call: TRBJ1-1
v_call: TRBV19
cdr3_aa: CASSTRPRTGWTEAFF

j_call: TRBJ2-7
v_call: TRBV7-6
cdr3_aa: CASSAGFSYEQYF

j_call: TRBJ2-1
v_call: TRBV2
cdr3_aa: CASRAGVGSSDEQFF

j_call: TRBJ2-7
v_call: TRBV13
cdr3_aa: CASSLGRGYEQYF

j_call: TRBJ1-1
v_call: TRBV2
cdr3_aa: CASRDRGYTEAFF

j_call: TRBJ2-1
v_call: TRBV30
cdr3_aa: CASDRLANEQFF

j_call: TRBJ1-4
v_call: TRBV7-6
cdr3_aa: CASSLDSVEEKLFF

j_call: TRBJ2-7
v_call: TRBV9
cdr3_aa: CASSLDLSGYEQYF

j_call: TRBJ2-1
v_call: TRBV28
cdr3_aa: CASSQRASGVHNEQFF

j_call: TRBJ1-2
v_call: TRBV27
cdr3_aa: CASSGRDIEGYTF

j_call: TRBJ2-1
v_call: TRBV28
cdr3_aa: CASSAGGKDYNEQFF

j_call: TRBJ2-5
v_call: TRBV4-1
cdr3_aa: CASSHPGSTYQETQYF

j_call: TRBJ1-1
v_call: TRBV19
cdr3_aa: CASRNIPDRVAEAFF

j_call: TRBJ1-3
v_call: TRBV30
cdr3_aa: CAWSVGNTNSGNTIYF

j_call: TRBJ2-7
v_call: TRBV6-4
cdr3_aa: CASSASPGQGYEQYF

j_call: TRBJ2-1
v_call: TRBV19
cdr3_aa: CASSITTTYNEQFF

j_call: TRBJ1-1
v_call: TRBV30
cdr3_aa: CAWSEQGPGAFF

j_call: TRBJ2-2
v_call: TRBV9
cdr3_aa: CASSVEFDFTGELFF